This TCR beta chain was profiled in a study of CD8+ T cells in alopecia areata. The CDR3 runs 17 residues. Per germline, CDR1 LGHNA and CDR2 YNLKQL (reference sequence). With 0 bases clipped from V and 1 base from J, the junction kept 5 bases outside the gene matches. Isolated RNA was reverse transcribed into cDNA used as the sequencing template. The assay was immunoSEQ multiplex PCR, and TCRdb's table has in-frame clones only and misses some. The specimen has about 2,200 clones, none found just once. Markers including CD4, CD8alpha, NKG2D and NKG2ACE guided sorting of pooled cutaneous lymph node cells. This clone was detected many times. Gene names follow the mouse nomenclature. The observed sequence ends 4 residues before the CDR3 terminus, with the missing tail filled in from the germline J gene.

This sequence was found in a C3H/HeJ mouse with alopecia areata. This mouse strain has H2-k as its MHC haplotype. The sample consisted of CD8+ T cells sorted from a lymph node. The chain links TRBV5 to TRBJ2-3, with 9 nucleotides matching TRBD2. The CDR3 sequence is CASSQERRLGGAETLYF. Incomplete CDR3 DNA: TGTGCCAGCAGCCAAGAAAGGAGACTGGGGGGTGCAGAA.